This TCR beta chain was captured by sequencing in a study of response to subunit inactivated influenza vaccine. As to this clonotype: Its antigen is unidentified.

TCRdb ran MiXCR on the RT-PCR reads and lists one entry per CDR3 protein. The sample contains about 520,000 distinct CDR3 sequences, 25% of which appear only once. The CDR3 runs to 14 residues. V gave up 5 bases and J gave up 3 bases; unmatched junction bases: 4. Findings and caveats of the study: A suggestion made by the authors is that each seasonal influenza vaccination recruits few new T cells.

The rearrangement uses TRBV12-3 or TRBV12-4 and TRBJ1-5; 7 bases align to TRBD1. The receptor was derived from a man aged 45-65 years who received an inactivated influenza vaccine. The input for sequencing was CD4+ T cells sorted from PBMCs, taken 5 days after vaccination. CDR3 region: CASSRDSLNQPQHF. CDR3 nucleotide sequence: TGTGCCAGCAGTCGGGACAGCCTCAATCAGCCCCAGCATTTT.